Following are 16 T cell receptor beta chains from one sample sequenced in a study of blood T cell repertoires in COVID-19. Method: immunoSEQ multiplex PCR; TCRdb's copy keeps in-frame clones and lacks some. Of some 59,000 clones listed, around 80% are singletons. Sequenced: peripheral blood. The receptors originated from a young man with COVID-19, enrolled during active disease.

This sequence joins TRBV7-2 and TRBJ2-3, with D perhaps TRBD2 (5 bases). Germline assignment: CDR1 SGHTA and CDR2 FQGNSA. V was clipped by 3 bases and J by 0 bases, with 13 bases between them. The CDR3 extends over 16 amino acids. The CDR3 here is CASSFLGRTSTDTQYF. DNA for the CDR3: TGTGCCAGCAGCTTTTTAGGGCGGACTAGCACAGATACGCAGTATTTT.

This sequence joins TRBV6-1 and TRBJ2-3; 13 nucleotides line up with TRBD2. CDR1 is MNHNS, CDR2 SASEGT, per germline. V lost 1 base, J lost 2 bases, and 6 bases stayed unmatched. The CDR3 has 18 residues. The CDR3 DNA reads as TGTGCCAGCAGTGAAGGGGCAACTAGCGGGGGGGCCACAGATACGCAGTATTTT. Residues: CASSEGATSGGATDTQYF.

The chain joins TRBV18 to TRBJ2-3, with no clear D. V lost 4 bases and J 6 bases, leaving 14 bases between the germline ends. Germline V gives CDR1 KGHSH, CDR2 LQKENI. The CDR3 extends over 14 amino acids. The CDR3 sequence is CASSLSQYGDTQYF. The CDR3 DNA sequence: TGTGCCAGCTCACTATCCCAATACGGGGATACGCAGTATTTT. Variable domain in full (rest from reference TRBV18 and TRBJ2-3): NAGVMQNPRHLVRRRGQEARLRCSPMKGHSHVYWYRQLPEEGLKFMVYLQKENIIDESGMPKERFSAEFPKEGPSILRIQQVVRGDSAAYFCASSLSQYGDTQYFGPGTRLTVL.

The V and J genes are TRBV25-1 and TRBJ1-1, with 8 nucleotides matching TRBD1. The CDR3 is made up of 13 amino acids. Per the germline V gene, CDR1 is MGHDK and CDR2 is SYGVNS. V gave up 4 bases and J gave up 7 bases; unmatched junction bases: 5. CDR3 protein: CASSGQGAVEAFF. In DNA form, the CDR3 reads TGTGCCAGCAGTGGCCAGGGGGCGGTTGAAGCTTTCTTT.

This clone was recorded a few times. The V gene is TRBV7-3, the J gene TRBJ1-5; no clear D. Per the germline V gene, CDR1 is SGHTA and CDR2 is FQGTGA. Trimming took off 10 bases at V and 5 bases at J, with 18 bases between the two ends. The CDR3 is made up of 14 amino acids. CDR3 sequence reads: CATTAPRRDQPQHF. DNA of the CDR3: TGTGCCACCACAGCACCGCGGAGGGATCAGCCCCAGCATTTT.

The chain is built from TRBV13 and TRBJ2-3; 7 nucleotides agree with TRBD1. V lost 8 bases and J lost 5; bases outside the gene matches: 13. In germline, CDR1 is PRHDT, CDR2 FYEKMQ (reference sequence). The CDR3 runs 15 residues. CDR3 loop: CASADLKGAGDTQYF. The CDR3 coding sequence is TGTGCCAGCGCAGACCTAAAGGGGGCGGGAGATACGCAGTATTTT. The whole variable domain, filled in from reference TRBV13 and TRBJ2-3, reads AAGVIQSPRHLIKEKRETATLKCYPIPRHDTVYWYQQGPGQDPQFLISFYEKMQSDKGSIPDRFSAQQFSDYHSELNMSSLELGDSALYFCASADLKGAGDTQYFGPGTRLTVL.

The V gene is TRBV12-1, the J gene TRBJ2-7; the table's D call, TRBD2, was not checked against the DNA. TRBV12-1 is a documented pseudogene. The CDR3 contains 15 residues. The CDR3 nucleotides read TGTGCCAGCAGCTCGAGCGGAACGCCCTCCTACGAGCAGTACTTC. This codes for CASSSSGTPSYEQYF.

V gene TRBV3-1 (or the pseudogene TRBV3-2) combines with J gene TRBJ2-1; 9 nucleotides agree with TRBD2. Germline-derived CDR1 and CDR2 are LGHDT and YNNKEL (reference sequence). Germline trimming cut 4 bases from V and 12 bases from J; bases unmatched to any gene: 13. CDR3 size: 15 residues. The CDR3 sequence: CASSRGGGGVVGQFF. The CDR3, as DNA: TGTGCCAGCAGCCGGGGCGGCGGGGGGGTGGTTGGGCAGTTCTTC.

The chain uses TRBV18 and TRBJ2-6; 13 nucleotides line up with TRBD2. Germline CDR1 KGHSH, CDR2 LQKENI. The CDR3 consists of 19 residues. Trimming took 0 bases from V and 0 from J; bases not matched to a gene: 2. CDR3 nucleotides: TGTGCCAGCTCACCACCGGGACTAGCGGGGTTCTCTGGGGCCAACGTCCTGACTTTC. Amino acid sequence: CASSPPGLAGFSGANVLTF. Combining the CDR3 with reference TRBV18 and TRBJ2-6 gives the whole variable domain NAGVMQNPRHLVRRRGQEARLRCSPMKGHSHVYWYRQLPEEGLKFMVYLQKENIIDESGMPKERFSAEFPKEGPSILRIQQVVRGDSAAYFCASSPPGLAGFSGANVLTFGAGSRLTVL.

About this clone itself: Other nucleotide sequences from this sample produce the same CDR3. CDR3 region: CASSPEQGGGYTF. Here the CDR3 DNA reads TGTGCCAGCAGCCCCGAACAGGGGGGCGGCTACACCTTC. V usage is TRBV6-5 and J usage is TRBJ1-2, with 8 bases aligning to TRBD1. The CDR3 contains 13 residues. Per germline, CDR1 MNHEY and CDR2 SVGAGI. V trimming: 6 bases; J trimming: 8 bases; junction bases outside the gene matches: 8.

This chain uses TRBV27 with TRBJ2-7; D ambiguous. V lost 0 bases to trimming and J lost 3 bases, with 6 bases between them. Germline loops: CDR1 MNHEY, CDR2 SMNVEV (reference sequence). The CDR3 has 13 amino acids. The CDR3 is CASSLSLSYEQYF. The CDR3 coding sequence is TGTGCCAGCAGTTTATCGTTGAGCTACGAGCAGTACTTC.

The CDR3 nucleotides are TGTGCCACGGGACAGGGCTTGGGGGAGACCCAGTACTTC. Amino acid sequence: CATGQGLGETQYF. The V and J genes are TRBV24-1 and TRBJ2-5, with TRBD1 matching over 9 bases. V lost 10 bases, J lost 5 bases, and 7 bases stayed unmatched. This CDR3 region has 13 residues. The germline V gene has CDR1 KGHDR and CDR2 SFDVKD.

The CDR3 is CASSSVYEQYF. CDR3 nucleotide sequence: TGTGCCAGCAGTTCCGTATACGAGCAGTACTTC. J is TRBJ2-7 and V is TRBV6-6, with D uncertain. CDR1 is MNHNY and CDR2 is SVGAGI in the germline V gene (reference sequence). This CDR3 comprises 11 residues. Trimming shortened V by 4 bases and J by 4 bases, and 5 bases separated the two germline ends.

This CDR3 is CASRSDRKGSGGRTDTQYF. The CDR3, as DNA: TGTGCAAGTCGCTCCGACCGGAAGGGTAGCGGGGGACGCACAGATACGCAGTATTTT. The gene calls are TRBV12-2 and TRBJ2-3; TRBD2 is taken as the D call from the table, unchecked against the DNA. TRBV12-2 represents a pseudogene. CDR3 length: 19 amino acids.

The rearrangement joins TRBV6-5 to TRBJ2-7; maybe TRBD1 (7 bases). V dropped 6 bases and J dropped 2 bases, with 14 bases sitting between them. The length of the CDR3 is 14 residues. The germline V gene has CDR1 MNHEY and CDR2 SVGAGI. The CDR3 nucleotides are TGTGCCAGCAGACTAACCAGGGGGGCCTACGAGCAGTACTTC. Translation: CASRLTRGAYEQYF.

This clone turned up a few times. This chain uses TRBV6-2 or TRBV6-3 with TRBJ2-3, with 10 bases matching TRBD1. Looked up from germline, CDR1 is MNHEY and CDR2 is SVGEGT. J lost 3 bases, V lost 5 bases, and 8 bases had no gene match. CDR3 size: 16 residues. As DNA, the CDR3 is TGTGCCAGCAGTGACCCGGGACAGGGGATAACAGATACGCAGTATTTT. Translating it yields CASSDPGQGITDTQYF.